Detailed here is one T cell receptor beta chain. Its cognate antigen is unknown. Germline lookup yields CDR1 MNHEY and CDR2 SVGAGI. V shed 7 bases and J shed 0 bases, with 7 bases lying between them. The CDR3 consists of 13 residues. The source of the sample is a study of T cell responses to AZD1222 COVID-19 vaccine. Across the whole study: Second doses that came at about 4 or about 12 weeks were put together.

Notes on the study in general: As reported, nearly half of all spike-specific TCRs target variant regions that are unmutated.

Produced via immunoSEQ multiplex PCR; TCRdb's table is partial and in-frame only. The sample lists 200,000 or so clones, approximately 90% occurring once. This sequence was found in an adult in good health. This chain connects TRBV6-5 to TRBJ1-3; the D is unclear. This sample comprised peripheral blood, obtained on day 0 of AZD1222 vaccination. The CDR3 sequence: CASTGSSGNTIYF. CDR3 in DNA: TGTGCCAGCACAGGCTCCTCTGGAAACACCATATATTTT.